A single sample gave rise to the 21 T cell receptor beta chains below, sequenced in a study of human thymus T cells. Measured with immunoSEQ multiplex PCR; TCRdb has only the in-frame clones, and not every one. The table includes some 130,000 clones, 90% to 95% detected once. Resected material from corrective heart surgery provided the thymus tissue analysed. The sequencing sample was made of thymus tissue. These receptors were obtained from a boy under two years old with a congenital heart defect but otherwise immunologically healthy.

This chain joins TRBV5-1 and TRBJ2-1; 8 nucleotides align to TRBD1. Germline lookup yields CDR1 SGHRS and CDR2 YFSETQ. After removal of 0 bases from V and 7 bases from J, the junction contained 9 bases not matched to a gene. The CDR3 runs 16 residues. The CDR3 loop reads CASSLDVQGAGNEQFF. In DNA form, the CDR3 reads TGCGCCAGCAGCTTGGACGTGCAGGGGGCGGGTAATGAGCAGTTCTTC.

The DNA of the CDR3 is TGCGCCAGCACCCTCTTTCGGACTAGCGAGCTAGCCAAAAACATTCAGTACTTC. Translation: CASTLFRTSELAKNIQYF. J is TRBJ2-4 and V is TRBV10-1, with 9 bases aligning to TRBD2. Per the germline V gene, CDR1 is WNHNN and CDR2 is SYGVQD (reference sequence). This CDR3 comprises 18 residues. J was trimmed by 0 bases and V by 7 bases; bases with no gene match: 13.

This chain joins TRBV18 and TRBJ1-1; TRBD1 might be the D (6 bases). Germline assignment: CDR1 KGHSH and CDR2 LQKENI. V dropped 1 base and J dropped 1 base, with 7 bases sitting between them. This CDR3 has 14 amino acids. The CDR3 region has the DNA TGTGCCAGCTCACCACTGACAGGGAACACTGAAGCTTTCTTT. It specifies CASSPLTGNTEAFF.

In DNA, the CDR3 is TGCGCCAGCAGCTTGGGGAGAAAACGACAGGGGTGGAATGAAAAACTGTTTTTT. Protein product: CASSLGRKRQGWNEKLFF. The J gene is TRBJ1-4, the V gene TRBV5-1, with 8 positions matching TRBD1. Germline trimming cut 0 bases from V and 5 bases from J; bases unmatched to any gene: 12. Germline CDR1 and CDR2: SGHRS and YFSETQ. CDR3 size: 18 residues.

V is TRBV2 and J is TRBJ2-2; 9 bases line up with TRBD1. Germline values: CDR1 SNHLY, CDR2 FYNNEI. This CDR3 has 15 amino acids. V shed 4 bases, J shed 6 bases, and the junction held 6 bases outside the gene matches. The CDR3: CASSVGTGIAGELFF. Written as DNA, the CDR3 is TGTGCCAGCAGTGTAGGGACAGGGATCGCCGGGGAGCTGTTTTTT.

The chain employs TRBV4-3 and TRBJ1-4, with D possibly TRBD1 on 6 matching bases. Germline assignment: CDR1 LGHNA and CDR2 YSLEER. This CDR3 region has 15 residues. V was clipped by 2 bases and J by 8 bases, with 15 bases between them. The CDR3 coding sequence is TGCGCCAGCAGCCAAAAGGGGGGAAGGTACGAAAAACTGTTTTTT. As protein: CASSQKGGRYEKLFF.

The rearrangement uses TRBV28 and TRBJ2-1; D gene unclear. V was shortened by 6 bases and J by 2 bases, with 14 bases between the two germline ends. Germline assignment: CDR1 MDHEN and CDR2 SYDVKM. CDR3 size: 15 residues. Here the CDR3 reads CASSLGYIPYNEQFF. The CDR3 DNA is TGTGCCAGCAGCCTAGGGTATATCCCCTACAATGAGCAGTTCTTC.

The J gene is TRBJ2-1, the V gene TRBV9, with 9 bases that match TRBD2. The CDR3 length is 19 residues. The V gene's germline CDR1 is SGDLS and CDR2 YYNGEE. V lost 0 bases to trimming and J lost 9 bases; unmatched junction nucleotides: 19. The CDR3 loop is CASSVVPGGSAGGLGEQFF. The CDR3 nucleotides are TGTGCCAGCAGCGTAGTTCCCGGCGGGTCGGCGGGGGGGCTTGGTGAGCAGTTCTTC.

CDR3 region: CASSSGDEKLFF. CDR3 nucleotides: TGTGCCAGCAGTTCAGGGGATGAAAAACTGTTTTTT. The genes are TRBV28 and TRBJ1-4; a possible D gene is TRBD1 (6 bases). This CDR3 spans 12 amino acids. CDR1 and CDR2 from the germline V gene are MDHEN and SYDVKM. The V gene lost 4 bases and the J gene lost 6 bases, with 6 bases spanning the gap.

This chain joins TRBV12-5 and TRBJ2-7; D remains ambiguous. This CDR3 comprises 15 residues. V shed 0 bases and J shed 0 bases, with 9 bases lying between them. Germline V gives CDR1 LGHNT, CDR2 FRNRAP. In DNA form, the CDR3 reads TGTGCTAGTGGTTTGGTACGTTCTAGCTCCTACGAGCAGTACTTC. It yields the protein CASGLVRSSSYEQYF. The full variable domain, rest sourced from reference TRBV12-5 and TRBJ2-7, is DARVTQTPRHKVTEMGQEVTMRCQPILGHNTVFWYRQTMMQGLELLAYFRNRAPLDDSGMPKDRFSAEMPDATLATLKIQPSEPRDSAVYFCASGLVRSSSYEQYFGPGTRLTVT.

The chain combines TRBV13 with TRBJ2-2; 7 nucleotides align to TRBD1. Germline V CDR1 and CDR2: PRHDT, FYEKMQ (reference sequence). The CDR3 runs 15 residues. With 11 bases clipped from V and 8 bases from J, the junction kept 17 bases outside the gene matches. The CDR3 reads CALPHDRAKIGELFF. The CDR3, as DNA: TGTGCCCTACCCCACGACAGGGCCAAAATAGGGGAGCTGTTTTTT.

V is TRBV4-1 and J is TRBJ2-7; 8 bases map to TRBD1. Germline V CDR1 and CDR2: MGHRA, YSYEKL. Trimming took 3 bases from V and 4 from J; bases not matched to a gene: 26. This CDR3 contains 21 residues. CDR3 loop: CASSQAPPGGASLGGIYEQYF. The CDR3 region has the DNA TGCGCCAGCAGCCAGGCACCTCCAGGGGGCGCCAGTCTCGGTGGGATTTACGAGCAGTACTTC.

V usage is TRBV6-1 and J usage is TRBJ1-1, with a weak D call TRBD1 (6 bases). This CDR3 is 15 amino acids long. Germline values: CDR1 MNHNS, CDR2 SASEGT. Trimming cost V 7 bases and J 0 bases, with 15 bases left between them. The CDR3 sequence: CASKSLDRLNTEAFF. The CDR3 region has the DNA TGTGCCAGCAAATCTTTAGACAGGCTGAACACTGAAGCTTTCTTT.

This clone was detected a few times. CDR3 coding DNA: TGTGCCAGCAGTCCTGGGGCGGGGGGGTACCAAGAGACCCAGTACTTC. Translation: CASSPGAGGYQETQYF. The genes are TRBV4-2 and TRBJ2-5; 9 bases are a match to TRBD2. Germline-derived CDR1 and CDR2 are LGHNA and YNFKEQ. The V segment lost 6 bases and the J segment 0 bases; nucleotides outside the gene matches: 8. The CDR3 consists of 16 residues.

V usage is TRBV7-9 and J usage is TRBJ2-2, with 10 bases matching TRBD2. V gave up 7 bases and J gave up 6 bases; unmatched junction bases: 14. The CDR3 has 17 residues. Germline V gene sequence: CDR1 SEHNR, CDR2 FQNEAQ (reference sequence). The CDR3 reads CASTSSRSGGKPGELFF. Written as DNA, the CDR3 is TGTGCCAGCACCAGTAGTCGTAGCGGGGGGAAACCCGGGGAGCTGTTTTTT.

This chain uses TRBV28 with TRBJ1-2, with 7 bases matching TRBD1. Germline lookup yields CDR1 MDHEN and CDR2 SYDVKM. Germline trimming cut 4 bases from V and 4 bases from J; bases unmatched to any gene: 6. The CDR3 runs to 14 residues. The chain's CDR3 is CASSYFTGAYGYTF. For the CDR3, the DNA is TGTGCCAGCAGTTACTTCACAGGGGCCTATGGCTACACCTTC.

The J gene is TRBJ2-3, the V gene TRBV7-2, with 13 bases fitting TRBD2. The CDR3 has 18 amino acids. V was pared by 5 bases and J by 2 bases, with 10 bases of the junction left unmatched. Germline CDR1 and CDR2: SGHTA and FQGNSA. The DNA for the CDR3 is TGTGCCAGCAGCCCTAGAGGGACTAGCGGGGCTAACACAGATACGCAGTATTTT. It encodes CASSPRGTSGANTDTQYF. Full variable domain (missing parts from reference TRBV7-2 and TRBJ2-3): GAGVSQSPSNKVTEKGKDVELRCDPISGHTALYWYRQSLGQGLEFLIYFQGNSAPDKSGLPSDRFSAERTGGSVSTLTIQRTQQEDSAVYLCASSPRGTSGANTDTQYFGPGTRLTVL.

This sequence joins TRBV9 and TRBJ2-1; TRBD2 matches 9 bases. CDR3 size: 16 residues. The V and J ends lost 3 bases and 7 bases, in that order; junction bases with no gene match: 11. The germline V gene encodes CDR1 SGDLS and CDR2 YYNGEE. CDR3 nucleotide sequence: TGTGCCAGCAGCGATAGCCGGGGACTAGCTGGGAATGAGCAGTTCTTC. Translating it yields CASSDSRGLAGNEQFF.

The gene calls are TRBV4-1 and TRBJ1-2, with 8 bases fitting TRBD1. Germline V CDR1 and CDR2: MGHRA, YSYEKL. This CDR3 comprises 15 residues. V lost 2 bases and J lost 4; bases outside the gene matches: 6. CDR3 loop: CASSQNRGFPYGYTF. Written as DNA, the CDR3 is TGCGCCAGCAGCCAAAACAGGGGGTTCCCCTATGGCTACACCTTC.

The chain recombines TRBV6-6 with TRBJ1-2; the D gene is possibly TRBD1 (5 bases). CDR1 is MNHNY and CDR2 is SVGAGI in the germline V gene (reference sequence). The V end was cut by 2 bases, the J end by 8 bases, with 18 bases between. CDR3 length equals 15 residues. The CDR3 protein is CASSYRTEGAGGYTF. In DNA form, the CDR3 reads TGTGCCAGCAGTTACAGGACTGAAGGGGCAGGGGGCTACACCTTC.

V is TRBV27 and J is TRBJ1-1; D is possibly TRBD1 (6 bases). The CDR3 is 17 amino acids. Germline CDR1 MNHEY, CDR2 SMNVEV (reference sequence). With 6 bases removed from V and 1 base from J, the gap between germline ends came to 21 bases. The DNA of the CDR3 is TGTGCCAGCAGCGAGTTCATACAGGGACAAGGGAACACTGAAGCTTTCTTT. Translated: CASSEFIQGQGNTEAFF.